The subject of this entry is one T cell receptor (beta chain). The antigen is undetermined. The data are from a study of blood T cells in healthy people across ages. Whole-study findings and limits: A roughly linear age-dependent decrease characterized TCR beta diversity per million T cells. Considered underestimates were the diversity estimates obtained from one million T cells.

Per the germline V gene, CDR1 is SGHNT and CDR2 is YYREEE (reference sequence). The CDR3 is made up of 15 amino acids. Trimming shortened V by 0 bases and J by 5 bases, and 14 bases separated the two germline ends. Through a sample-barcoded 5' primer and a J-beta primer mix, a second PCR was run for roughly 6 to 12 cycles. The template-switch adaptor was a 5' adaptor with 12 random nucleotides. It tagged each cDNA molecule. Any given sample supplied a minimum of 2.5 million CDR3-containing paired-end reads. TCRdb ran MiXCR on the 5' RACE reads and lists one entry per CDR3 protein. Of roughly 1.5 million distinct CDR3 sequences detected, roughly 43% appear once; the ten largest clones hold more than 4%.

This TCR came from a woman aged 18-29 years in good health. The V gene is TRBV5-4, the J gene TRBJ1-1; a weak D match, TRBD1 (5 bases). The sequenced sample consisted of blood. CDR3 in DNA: TGTGCCAGCAGCTTGGCGGGGACCGGGATTACTGAAGCTTTCTTT. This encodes CASSLAGTGITEAFF.